The next 27 T cell receptor beta chains were all read from a single sample in a study of CD8+CD57+ T cells in acquired aplastic anemia. Investigators profiled TCR beta VDJ and CDR3 from genomic DNA template. TCRdb used MiXCR to reprocess the reads, holding one entry per CDR3 protein. The data hold about 270,000 distinct CDR3 sequences, with 56% observed a single time. The sequencing input was sorted CD4+, CD8+, or CD8+CD57+ T cells (not recorded which) from PBMCs. These receptors originate from a human donor with severe aplastic anemia or a healthy control (not recorded which).

This clonotype has ten or more counts. The CDR3 region is CSARVGGRGLRNTIYF. CDR3 nucleotides: TGCAGTGCTAGAGTCGGAGGGAGGGGGCTTAGAAACACCATATATTTT. The chain combines TRBV20-1 with TRBJ1-3, with 7 bases identical to TRBD1. This CDR3 comprises 16 residues. Trimming took 1 base from V and 5 from J; bases not matched to a gene: 11. The V gene's germline CDR1 is DFQATT and CDR2 SNEGSKA (reference sequence).

This clonotype came up a few times. The genes are TRBV7-3 and TRBJ2-7; maybe TRBD1 (5 bases). V was pared by 4 bases and J by 4 bases, with 11 bases between. The CDR3 covers 13 residues. Germline CDR1 and CDR2: SGHTA and FQGTGA. The CDR3 DNA follows: TGTGCCAGCAGCTCCTCTAGGGGTTACGAGCAGTACTTC. Its protein is CASSSSRGYEQYF.

The chain couples TRBV7-9 to TRBJ2-3; tentative D call: TRBD1 (6 bases). With 5 bases removed from V and 8 bases from J, the gap between germline ends came to 20 bases. This CDR3 region has 15 residues. Germline assignment: CDR1 SEHNR and CDR2 FQNEAQ (reference sequence). The CDR3 nucleotides read TGTGCCAGCAGCCCAGTGGCTGTGGGACAAGGTACGCAGTATTTT. This translates into CASSPVAVGQGTQYF.

Ten or more counts support this clonotype. The gene calls are TRBV7-2 and TRBJ1-2; no clear D. The CDR3 totals 14 residues. V shed 2 bases and J shed 4 bases, with 11 bases lying between them. Germline V gene sequence: CDR1 SGHTA, CDR2 FQGNSA. DNA of the CDR3: TGTGCCAGCAGCTTAACCTCCAGTGGCTATGGCTACACCTTC. This encodes CASSLTSSGYGYTF.

This chain links TRBV6-5 with TRBJ2-3; D is tentatively TRBD1 or TRBD2 (5 bases each). Germline CDR1 and CDR2: MNHEY and SVGAGI. The CDR3 runs 14 residues. V dropped 7 bases and J dropped 11 bases, with 22 bases sitting between them. The CDR3 here is CASNSPGTGPGQYF. In nucleotides, the CDR3 is TGTGCCAGCAACTCACCCGGGACGGGGCCCGGGCAGTATTTT.

This clonotype was seen only once. V usage is TRBV29-1 and J usage is TRBJ1-2, with a possible D match to TRBD1 (6 bases). V was trimmed by 4 bases and J by 0 bases, leaving 12 bases between them. CDR1 SQVTM and CDR2 ANQGSEA come from the germline V gene. The CDR3 sequence is 14 residues long. CDR3 sequence reads: CSVGPTGPNYGYTF. DNA of the CDR3: TGCAGCGTTGGGCCGACAGGACCTAACTATGGCTACACCTTC.

In its sample, this clonotype was seen a few times. V and J are TRBV6-5 and TRBJ1-2, with D uncertain. Germline CDR1 is MNHEY and CDR2 is SVGAGI. V was cut by 2 bases and J by 0 bases, with 4 bases left in between. The CDR3 has 13 amino acids. CDR3 nucleotide sequence: TGTGCCAGCAGTTACGGCGCTAACTATGGCTACACCTTC. Its protein product is CASSYGANYGYTF.

This chain connects TRBV20-1 to TRBJ2-5; 9 nucleotides align to TRBD2. The length of the CDR3 is 17 residues. CDR1 is DFQATT, CDR2 SNEGSKA, per germline (reference sequence). The V segment lost 5 bases and the J segment 5 bases; nucleotides outside the gene matches: 18. The CDR3: CSARPAVASGAWETQYF. The CDR3 DNA follows: TGCAGTGCTCGTCCGGCCGTTGCTAGCGGGGCTTGGGAGACCCAGTACTTC.

The chain is built from TRBV7-2 and TRBJ1-1; D gene ambiguous. V was pared by 6 bases and J by 5 bases, with 22 bases between. Germline loops: CDR1 SGHTA, CDR2 FQGNSA. This CDR3 is built from 16 residues. The CDR3 here is CASSSSRWEGGTEAFF. CDR3 DNA sequence: TGTGCCAGCAGTAGCTCACGGTGGGAAGGTGGGACTGAAGCTTTCTTT.

CDR3 sequence: CASSLALRSYEQYF. The CDR3 nucleotides are TGCGCCAGCAGCTTGGCACTCCGATCCTACGAGCAGTACTTC. This chain uses TRBV5-1 with TRBJ2-7; D gene unclear. Between the trimmed V and J ends, which lost 0 bases and 1 base, there was a span of 8 bases. Germline CDR1 reads SGHRS; CDR2 reads YFSETQ. The CDR3 runs 14 residues. Based on the CDR3 plus reference TRBV5-1 and TRBJ2-7, the full variable domain is KAGVTQTPRYLIKTRGQQVTLSCSPISGHRSVSWYQQTPGQGLQFLFEYFSETQRNKGNFPGRFSGRQFSNSRSEMNVSTLELGDSALYLCASSLALRSYEQYFGPGTRLTVT.

V and J are TRBV9 and TRBJ1-2; 7 bases agree with TRBD1. CDR3 size: 15 residues. The V gene's germline CDR1 is SGDLS and CDR2 YYNGEE. V gave up 3 bases and J gave up 8 bases; unmatched junction bases: 13. The CDR3 region is CASSDRGGGEKGYTF. DNA for the CDR3: TGTGCCAGCAGCGACAGGGGTGGGGGTGAAAAAGGCTACACCTTC. The full variable domain, completed using reference TRBV9 and TRBJ1-2, is DSGVTQTPKHLITATGQRVTLRCSPRSGDLSVYWYQQSLDQGLQFLIQYYNGEERAKGNILERFSAQQFPDLHSELNLSSLELGDSALYFCASSDRGGGEKGYTFGSGTRLTVV.

This clonotype was observed many times. This chain connects TRBV9 to TRBJ2-7; D may correspond to TRBD1 or TRBD2 (6 bases each). The V end lost 0 bases, the J end lost 6 bases, and 19 bases lay between the germline ends. Looked up from germline, CDR1 is SGDLS and CDR2 is YYNGEE. CDR3 size: 16 residues. The CDR3 region is CASSVGGTPLSGEQYF. CDR3 bases: TGTGCCAGCAGCGTAGGCGGGACACCACTCTCCGGCGAGCAGTACTTC.

This clonotype was seen many times. Since a much larger clone is just one base distant, this may be a read error. The chain is built from TRBV20-1 and TRBJ1-5; 8 bases map to TRBD1. Looked up from germline, CDR1 is DFQATT and CDR2 is SNEGSKA (reference sequence). The CDR3 covers 12 residues. V gave up 6 bases and J gave up 6 bases; unmatched junction bases: 4. CDR3 nucleotides: TGCAGTGCCAGACAGGGGACTCAGCCCCAGCATTTT. The encoded protein is CSARQGTQPQHF.

The chain combines TRBV20-1 with TRBJ1-5, with D possibly matching TRBD1 (6 bases). V lost 6 bases, J lost 0 bases, and 12 bases lay in between. This CDR3 is 14 amino acids long. Germline V gives CDR1 DFQATT, CDR2 SNEGSKA (reference sequence). This CDR3 reads CSATTGASNQPQHF. CDR3 bases: TGCAGTGCCACCACGGGGGCTAGCAATCAGCCCCAGCATTTT.

The rearrangement uses TRBV20-1 and TRBJ2-7, with 8 bases aligning to TRBD1. Germline CDR1 DFQATT, CDR2 SNEGSKA (reference sequence). This CDR3 spans 14 amino acids. The V gene end was trimmed by 0 bases and the J gene end by 5 bases; junction bases not matched to a gene: 6. The CDR3 nucleotides are TGCAGTGCTAGAGAGACAGGGGCCGGGGACGAGCAGTACTTC. It translates to CSARETGAGDEQYF.

Ten or more counts support this clonotype. Written as DNA, the CDR3 is TGTGCCAGCAGCTTATCGCGGGGTCTGGGCGAGCAGTACTTC. Its protein product is CASSLSRGLGEQYF. The gene calls are TRBV7-9 and TRBJ2-7; D perhaps matches TRBD2 (6 bases). Germline V gene sequence: CDR1 SEHNR, CDR2 FQNEAQ (reference sequence). Trimming removed 2 bases at V and 6 bases at J, with 14 bases between. The CDR3 sequence is 14 residues long.

The chain joins TRBV6-7 to TRBJ1-5; TRBD1 agrees at 10 bases. TRBV6-7 is an ORF, with its function uncertain. The CDR3 has 13 amino acids. The trim removed 8 bases at V and 7 bases at J, leaving 5 bases unmatched. DNA of the CDR3: TGTGCCAGCGGCCGGGACAGGGGACAGCCCCAGCATTTT. Amino acid sequence: CASGRDRGQPQHF.

A word on this clonotype: A single base separates this from a much larger clone, so it may be a read error. The rearrangement uses TRBV6-1 and TRBJ1-4, with D perhaps matching TRBD1 (6 bases). This CDR3 is 15 amino acids long. Trimming removed 5 bases at V and 7 bases at J, with 17 bases between. Germline V gives CDR1 MNHNS, CDR2 SASEGT. CDR3 region: CASSTNRALSEKLFF. The CDR3 DNA reads TGTGCCAGCAGTACTAACAGGGCCCTAAGTGAAAAACTGTTTTTT.

This clonotype was found once. The V gene is TRBV2, the J gene TRBJ2-3; a possible D gene is TRBD2 (5 bases). In germline, CDR1 is SNHLY, CDR2 FYNNEI. V was trimmed by 6 bases and J by 4 bases, leaving 14 bases between them. The CDR3 runs 14 residues. CDR3 DNA sequence: TGTGCCAGCAGCGCAAGCGGTAGCGCAGATACGCAGTATTTT. Protein sequence: CASSASGSADTQYF.

This clonotype was recorded many times. The V call is TRBV19, the J call TRBJ2-1; 9 bases match TRBD2. This CDR3 has 15 amino acids. V gave up 5 bases and J gave up 8 bases; unmatched junction bases: 10. CDR1 and CDR2 (germline): LNHDA, SQIVND (reference sequence). CDR3 amino acids: CASSHSGGRRDEQFF. The CDR3 DNA sequence: TGTGCCAGTAGTCATAGCGGGGGAAGACGCGATGAGCAGTTCTTC.

This sequence joins TRBV19 and TRBJ1-2; D is unclear. This CDR3 comprises 13 residues. Germline CDR1 reads LNHDA; CDR2 reads SQIVND (reference sequence). Trimming removed 4 bases from V and 5 bases from J, with 11 bases in between. The CDR3 protein is CASSSWQEYGYTF. The CDR3, as DNA: TGTGCCAGTAGTAGTTGGCAGGAGTATGGCTACACCTTC.

The V gene is TRBV7-9, the J gene TRBJ1-2; the D gene is possibly TRBD1 (6 bases). Per the germline V gene, CDR1 is SEHNR and CDR2 is FQNEAQ (reference sequence). The CDR3 length is 18 residues. Trimming shortened V by 5 bases and J by 1 base, and 23 bases separated the two germline ends. The CDR3 bases are TGTGCCAGCAGCCCAGTGGGCAGGGGACTCGGACATAACTATGGCTACACCTTC. This gives the protein CASSPVGRGLGHNYGYTF.

Many counts were recorded for this clonotype. V is TRBV27 and J is TRBJ1-4, with 7 bases fitting TRBD1. Germline CDR1 is MNHEY and CDR2 is SMNVEV (reference sequence). This CDR3 has 14 amino acids. Trimming at V came to 6 bases and at J to 5 bases, leaving 6 bases not matched to a gene. In DNA form, the CDR3 reads TGTGCCAGCAGCCAGACAGGGTTCAATGAAAAACTGTTTTTT. This encodes CASSQTGFNEKLFF.

The chain has TRBV7-8 and TRBJ1-2, with D tentatively TRBD1 (6 bases). Per germline, CDR1 SGHVS and CDR2 FQNEAQ. This CDR3 contains 15 residues. Trimming removed 5 bases at V and 1 base at J, with 14 bases between. The CDR3 loop reads CASSTSQGFNYGYTF. Written as DNA, the CDR3 is TGTGCCAGCAGCACGTCACAGGGTTTTAACTATGGCTACACCTTC.

This clonotype was observed a single time. CDR3 in DNA: TGCGCCAGCAGCCCCGAAGCCGTTTTCACAGATACGCAGTATTTT. The encoded protein is CASSPEAVFTDTQYF. The chain links TRBV4-1 to TRBJ2-3; unclear D gene. CDR1 is MGHRA, CDR2 YSYEKL, per germline. The CDR3 contains 15 residues. V was shortened by 4 bases and J by 2 bases, with 13 bases between the two germline ends.

The gene calls are TRBV20-1 and TRBJ2-5; 7 nucleotides match TRBD2. This CDR3 region has 12 residues. The junction had 4 bases not matched to a gene; V was cut back by 5 bases and J by 4 bases. Germline values: CDR1 DFQATT, CDR2 SNEGSKA (reference sequence). The CDR3 protein is CSALGLLETQYF. CDR3 sequence (DNA): TGCAGTGCTTTGGGACTATTAGAGACCCAGTACTTC.

The chain links TRBV20-1 to TRBJ2-5; D may be TRBD2 (5 bases). The CDR3 has 13 amino acids. CDR1 and CDR2 from the germline V gene are DFQATT and SNEGSKA (reference sequence). V lost 6 bases and J 1 base, leaving 12 bases between the germline ends. Here the CDR3 reads CSAVPDSQETQYF. CDR3 DNA: TGCAGTGCCGTTCCGGACTCCCAAGAGACCCAGTACTTC.